This T cell receptor beta chain was documented in a study of beta chain features in type 1 diabetes (dated by TCRdb to the late 2010s). In the study overall: No differences in mean age, gender distribution, total cell number or subset yield were found between patients and healthy donors. A total of roughly 98,000,000 sorted cells were examined across all samples, and a strong correlation was observed between cell number per subset and RNA yield. The study compared the TCRB repertoires of sorted circulating CD4+ T cell subsets in recently diagnosed type 1 diabetes patients with those in matched healthy donors. Naive and central memory subsets were obtained from all 30 or so donors, but regulatory and stem cell-like memory subsets were isolated from only 8 patients and about eight healthy donors. Overall study outcomes, separate from this receptor: PCR may preferentially amplify shorter templates, but because patient and control samples were amplified and corrected together, any resulting skew would affect both groups equally. Fewer insertions and more nucleotide deletions at VDJ recombination sites were observed in patients with type 1 diabetes, implying thymic rearrangement abnormalities. In all four CD4+ subsets, TCRB CDR3 length was moderately but significantly shorter in type 1 diabetes patients. Naive, central memory and regulatory TCRB repertoires appeared to be more alike among patients than among healthy donors. Because cDNA was sequenced instead of genomic DNA, activated cells with high expression could be over-represented, although the groups did not differ in activation or CD3 levels. Because the HLA sub-analyses included only small numbers of individuals, any influence of HLA type on TCRB rearrangement was left unresolved.

Trimming costs V 6 bases and J 5 bases, and their ends lie 13 bases apart. The CDR1 and CDR2 encoded by the germline V gene (reference sequence) are LNHDA and SQIVND. The cysteine opens and the phenylalanine closes a CDR3 of 13 amino acids. The kept DNA is CDR3 alone, 39 bases in frame from the first base. In this sample, this clone turned up a few times. It has no known antigen specificity. No quality values exist for individual bases; no much larger clone is one base distant. The High Capacity cDNA Reverse Transcription Kit was used to reverse transcribe all of the isolated RNA, meaning that expressed TCRB transcripts were what got sequenced. Deep immunoSEQ sequencing was performed on naive, central memory and regulatory T cell samples, with an average of roughly 3.3 million total reads per sample. Sorted cells were lysed in RLT buffer and RNA was extracted with DNase-treated RNeasy Micro or Mini kits, depending on cell number. Each cell subset was processed separately to prevent cross-contamination, with patient and healthy donor samples processed together. Using the immunoSEQ multiplex PCR, TCRB sequences were amplified from cDNA into 87-bp fragments spanning the CDR3 region. Amplicons were sequenced on the Illumina HiSeq platform. Under the source paper's analysis protocol: Synthetic template baselines were used to correct PCR bias computationally, reads within Hamming distance 2 were collapsed together, and singletons that could not be merged were discarded. By aligning reads against IMGT, V, D and J genes, CDR3 length, and insertions or deletions at six rearrangement sites were assigned. Within each subset, clonotype counts were normalized to sorted cell number, after which true diversity and Gini coefficients were computed with the tcR R package. Repertoire sharing was quantified using the overlap coefficient calculated on TCRB nucleotide sequences. Out-of-frame TCRB sequences from naive cells were analyzed as a proxy for the pre-selection repertoire. TCRdb took over this immuneACCESS table, retaining in-frame rearrangements with V and J assigned. Such tables are incomplete; in checked studies, under half of the missing clones stem from an unresolved V gene, and the remainder is unexplained. That table gives V, J and clone size, and the DNA gave D and trimming. Within this sample are under 850,000 clones, with about an eighth of them counted one time only. Approximately 0.022% of the sample is in the top ten clones.

From each donor, a single peripheral blood sample of around 120 mL on average was drawn into heparinised tubes. A BD FACSAria II was used to sort naive, central memory, regulatory and stem cell-like memory CD4+ T cells with a panel that included CD45RO, CCR7, CD25, CD127, CD95 and CD27. All sorted populations exceeded 95% purity. PBMCs were isolated immediately by Lymphoprep density gradient centrifugation and stained directly without culture. Samples were stained and sorted in pairs, with one healthy donor and one patient per experiment, so that batch effects were minimized. Sample: naive CD4+ T cells from blood. The cell subset or site label, as the study defines it: true naive CD4+ T cells. The V and J segments used are TRBV19 and TRBJ1-1; matching of 5 bases hints at TRBD1 as the D gene. This TCR came from a man younger than 35 with type 1 diabetes. The CDR3 region has the sequence CASSEGKGTEAFF. The sequenced DNA is TGTGCCAGTAGCGAGGGGAAAGGGACTGAAGCTTTCTTT.